This T cell receptor (beta chain) is drawn from a study of T cells in Graves' hyperthyroidism and ophthalmopathy. Points from the study as a whole: Model output signaled ophthalmopathy a median around 6.9 months ahead of onset.

Diagnoses were established using clinical symptoms, serum thyroxine and TRAb, thyroid ultrasound and orbital computed tomography. Out of approximately 10 ml of fresh peripheral blood came the PBMCs. Between the trimmed V and J ends, which lost 1 base and 4 bases, there was a span of 13 bases. This CDR3 region has 15 residues. Germline values: CDR1 SEHNR, CDR2 FQNEAQ (reference sequence). RNA transcripts were the template for amplifying TCR beta CDR3 regions. The HTBI primer set was used in a first-round RT-PCR of the TCR CDR3. TCRdb re-derived calls from the multiplex PCR reads in MiXCR, one entry per CDR3 protein. The sample records roughly 350,000 distinct CDR3 sequences, more than 12% being singletons. This clonotype has at least ten counts. Its target is not known.

This receptor was obtained from a woman aged 30 to 39 with Graves' ophthalmopathy. Sequencing was carried out using blood. V is TRBV7-9 and J is TRBJ1-1; D remains ambiguous. CDR3 sequence: CASSLDREMFTEAFF. CDR3 in DNA: TGTGCCAGCAGCTTAGACAGAGAAATGTTCACTGAAGCTTTCTTT.